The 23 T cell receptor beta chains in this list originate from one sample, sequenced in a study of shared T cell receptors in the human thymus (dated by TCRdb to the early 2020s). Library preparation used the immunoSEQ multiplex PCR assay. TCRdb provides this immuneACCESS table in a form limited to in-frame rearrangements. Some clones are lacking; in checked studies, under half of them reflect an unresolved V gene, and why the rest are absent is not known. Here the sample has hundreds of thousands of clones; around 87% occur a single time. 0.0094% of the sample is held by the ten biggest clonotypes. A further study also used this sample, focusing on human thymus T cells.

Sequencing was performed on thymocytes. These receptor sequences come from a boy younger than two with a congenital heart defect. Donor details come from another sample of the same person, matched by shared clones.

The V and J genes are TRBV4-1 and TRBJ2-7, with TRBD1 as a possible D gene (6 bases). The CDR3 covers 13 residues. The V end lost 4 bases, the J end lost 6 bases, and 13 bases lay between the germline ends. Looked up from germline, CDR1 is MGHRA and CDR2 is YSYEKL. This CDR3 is CASSPRTAGEQYF. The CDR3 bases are TGCGCCAGCAGCCCTCGGACAGCAGGCGAGCAGTACTTC.

CDR3 loop: CASRPLTATNEKLFF. Here the CDR3 DNA reads TGTGCCAGCAGGCCCCTGACAGCAACTAATGAAAAACTGTTTTTT. V gene TRBV6-5 combines with J gene TRBJ1-4; maybe TRBD1 (5 bases). V was shortened by 6 bases and J by 0 bases, with 11 bases between the two germline ends. CDR3 length: 15 residues. The V gene's germline CDR1 is MNHEY and CDR2 SVGAGI.

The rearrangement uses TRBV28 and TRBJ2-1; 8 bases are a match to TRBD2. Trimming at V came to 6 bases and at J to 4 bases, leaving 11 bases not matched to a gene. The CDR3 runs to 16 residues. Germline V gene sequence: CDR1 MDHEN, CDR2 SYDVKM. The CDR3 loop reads CASSLAAGTRYNEQFF. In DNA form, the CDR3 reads TGTGCCAGCAGCCTTGCCGCCGGGACTAGGTACAATGAGCAGTTCTTC.

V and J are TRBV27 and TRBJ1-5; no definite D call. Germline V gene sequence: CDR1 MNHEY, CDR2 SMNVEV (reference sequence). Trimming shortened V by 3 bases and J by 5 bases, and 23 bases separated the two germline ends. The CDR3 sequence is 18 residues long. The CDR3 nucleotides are TGTGCCAGCAGTTTCAAGTTCCCGGACGGCCGGGAAGATCAGCCCCAGCATTTT. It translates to CASSFKFPDGREDQPQHF.

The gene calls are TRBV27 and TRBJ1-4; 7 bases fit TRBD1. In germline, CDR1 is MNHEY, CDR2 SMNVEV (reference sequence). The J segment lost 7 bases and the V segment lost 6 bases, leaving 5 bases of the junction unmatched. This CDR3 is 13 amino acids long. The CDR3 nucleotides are TGTGCCAGCAGGAGACAGGGAGGTGAAAAACTGTTTTTT. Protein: CASRRQGGEKLFF. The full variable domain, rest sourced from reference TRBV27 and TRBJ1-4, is EAQVTQNPRYLITVTGKKLTVTCSQNMNHEYMSWYRQDPGLGLRQIYYSMNVEVTDKGDVPEGYKVSRKEKRNFPLILESPSPNQTSLYFCASRRQGGEKLFFGSGTQLSVL.

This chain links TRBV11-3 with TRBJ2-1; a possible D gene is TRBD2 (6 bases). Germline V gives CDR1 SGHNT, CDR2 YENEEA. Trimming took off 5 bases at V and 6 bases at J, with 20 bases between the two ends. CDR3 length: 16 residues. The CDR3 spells CASSLPAGENRNEQFF. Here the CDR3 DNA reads TGTGCCAGCAGCCTCCCAGCGGGCGAGAATCGCAATGAGCAGTTCTTC.

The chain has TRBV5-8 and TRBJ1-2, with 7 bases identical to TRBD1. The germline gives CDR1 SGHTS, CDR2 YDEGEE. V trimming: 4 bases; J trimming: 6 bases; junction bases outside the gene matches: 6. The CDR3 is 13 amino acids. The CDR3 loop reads CASSHRDRHGYTF. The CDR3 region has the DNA TGTGCCAGCAGCCACCGGGACAGACATGGCTACACCTTC.

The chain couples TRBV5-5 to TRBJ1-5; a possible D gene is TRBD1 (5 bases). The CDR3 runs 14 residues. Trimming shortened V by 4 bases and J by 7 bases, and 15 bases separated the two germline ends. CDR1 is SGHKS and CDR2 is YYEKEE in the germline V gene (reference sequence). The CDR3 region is CASSRDSGSQPQHF. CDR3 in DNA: TGTGCCAGCAGCAGAGATTCAGGGTCACAGCCCCAGCATTTT.

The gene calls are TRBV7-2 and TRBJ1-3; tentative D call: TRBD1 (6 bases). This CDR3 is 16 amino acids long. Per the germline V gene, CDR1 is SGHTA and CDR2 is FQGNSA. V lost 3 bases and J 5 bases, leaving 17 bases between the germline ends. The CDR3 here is CASSFPSGQPRNTIYF. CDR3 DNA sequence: TGTGCCAGCAGCTTTCCCTCCGGACAGCCTAGAAACACCATATATTTT.

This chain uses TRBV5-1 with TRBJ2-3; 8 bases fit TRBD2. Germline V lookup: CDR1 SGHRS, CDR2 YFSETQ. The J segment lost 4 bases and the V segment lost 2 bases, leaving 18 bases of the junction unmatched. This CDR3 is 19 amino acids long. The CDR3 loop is CASSLFGPSGSGIADTQYF. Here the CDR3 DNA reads TGCGCCAGCAGCTTATTTGGTCCTAGCGGGTCCGGAATAGCAGATACGCAGTATTTT.

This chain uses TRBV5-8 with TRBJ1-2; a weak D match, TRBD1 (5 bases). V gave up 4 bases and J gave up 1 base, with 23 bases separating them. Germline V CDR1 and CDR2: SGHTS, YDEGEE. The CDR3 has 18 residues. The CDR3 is CASSASGIQLALNYGYTF. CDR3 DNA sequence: TGTGCCAGCAGCGCCTCAGGGATCCAACTGGCTCTTAACTATGGCTACACCTTC.

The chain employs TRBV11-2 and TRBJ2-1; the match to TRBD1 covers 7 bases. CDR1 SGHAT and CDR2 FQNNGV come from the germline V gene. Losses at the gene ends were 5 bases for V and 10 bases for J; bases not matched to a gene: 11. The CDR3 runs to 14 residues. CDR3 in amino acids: CASSPADRENEQFF. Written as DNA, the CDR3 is TGTGCCAGCAGCCCCGCCGACAGGGAGAACGAGCAGTTCTTC.

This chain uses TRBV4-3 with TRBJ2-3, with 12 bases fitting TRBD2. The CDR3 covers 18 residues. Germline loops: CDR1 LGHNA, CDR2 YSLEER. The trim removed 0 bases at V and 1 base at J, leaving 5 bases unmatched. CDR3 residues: CASSQDRTSGVGTDTQYF. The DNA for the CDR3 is TGCGCCAGCAGCCAAGATAGGACTAGCGGGGTTGGCACAGATACGCAGTATTTT.

The CDR3 DNA follows: TGCGCCAGCAGCCAACCCCCCCCCGGGGGGGCGCGTGGAAACACCATATATTTT. This codes for CASSQPPPGGARGNTIYF. The V and J genes are TRBV4-1 and TRBJ1-3, with D possibly TRBD1 on 6 matching bases. Germline V gives CDR1 MGHRA, CDR2 YSYEKL. Trimming cost V 2 bases and J 3 bases, with 20 bases left between them. The CDR3 has 18 residues.

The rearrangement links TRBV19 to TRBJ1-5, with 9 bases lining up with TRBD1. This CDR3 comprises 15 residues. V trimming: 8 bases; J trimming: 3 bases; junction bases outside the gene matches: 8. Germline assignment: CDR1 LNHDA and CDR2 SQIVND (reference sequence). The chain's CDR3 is CASATRDRDNQPQHF. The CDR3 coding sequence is TGTGCCAGTGCAACCCGGGACAGGGACAATCAGCCCCAGCATTTT.

CDR3 in DNA: TGTGCCAGCAGTTTATATCCGCTAGCGGGGTCGGATGAGCAGTTCTTC. As protein: CASSLYPLAGSDEQFF. The gene calls are TRBV28 and TRBJ2-1; TRBD2 aligns across 9 bases. V lost 1 base and J lost 8; bases outside the gene matches: 9. The CDR3 spans 16 residues. The germline V gene has CDR1 MDHEN and CDR2 SYDVKM. Variable domain in full (rest from reference TRBV28 and TRBJ2-1): DVKVTQSSRYLVKRTGEKVFLECVQDMDHENMFWYRQDPGLGLRLIYFSYDVKMKEKGDIPEGYSVSREKKERFSLILESASTNQTSMYLCASSLYPLAGSDEQFFGPGTRLTVL.

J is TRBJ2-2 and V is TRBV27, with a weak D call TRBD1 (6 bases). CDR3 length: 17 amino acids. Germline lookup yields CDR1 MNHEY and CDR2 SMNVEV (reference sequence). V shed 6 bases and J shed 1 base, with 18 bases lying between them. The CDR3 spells CASRTTGGPLNTGELFF. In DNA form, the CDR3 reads TGTGCCAGCAGGACGACAGGTGGTCCCCTGAACACCGGGGAGCTGTTTTTT.

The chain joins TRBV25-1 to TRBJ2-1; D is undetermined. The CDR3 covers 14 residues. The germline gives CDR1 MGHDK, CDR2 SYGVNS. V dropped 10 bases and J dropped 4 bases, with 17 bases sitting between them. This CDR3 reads CAIRRRLGYNEQFF. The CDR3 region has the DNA TGTGCCATACGAAGGAGACTCGGTTACAATGAGCAGTTCTTC.

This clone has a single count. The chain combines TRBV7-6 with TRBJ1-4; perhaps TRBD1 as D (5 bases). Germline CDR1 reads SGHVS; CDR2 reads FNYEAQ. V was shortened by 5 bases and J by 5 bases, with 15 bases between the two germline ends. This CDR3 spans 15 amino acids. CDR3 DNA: TGTGCCAGCAGCGCAAAGACAGATTACAATGAAAAACTGTTTTTT. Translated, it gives CASSAKTDYNEKLFF.

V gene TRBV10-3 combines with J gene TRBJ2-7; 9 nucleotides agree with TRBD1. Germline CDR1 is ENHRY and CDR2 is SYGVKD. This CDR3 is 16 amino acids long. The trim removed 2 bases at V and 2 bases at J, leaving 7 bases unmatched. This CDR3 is CAISEGDRVGTYEQYF. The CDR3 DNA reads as TGTGCCATCAGTGAGGGGGACAGGGTAGGCACCTACGAGCAGTACTTC.

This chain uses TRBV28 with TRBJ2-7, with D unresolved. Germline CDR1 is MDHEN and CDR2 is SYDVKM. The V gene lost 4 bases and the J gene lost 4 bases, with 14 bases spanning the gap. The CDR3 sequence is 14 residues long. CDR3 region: CASSSPGRPYEQYF. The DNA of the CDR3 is TGTGCCAGCAGTTCCCCCGGCAGGCCTTACGAGCAGTACTTC.

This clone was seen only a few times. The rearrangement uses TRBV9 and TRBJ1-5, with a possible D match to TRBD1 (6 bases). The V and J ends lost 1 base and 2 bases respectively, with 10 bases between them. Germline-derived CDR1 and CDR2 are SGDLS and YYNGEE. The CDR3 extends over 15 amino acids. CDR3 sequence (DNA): TGTGCCAGCAGCGTACTGGGGGCGGGCAATCAGCCCCAGCATTTT. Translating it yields CASSVLGAGNQPQHF.

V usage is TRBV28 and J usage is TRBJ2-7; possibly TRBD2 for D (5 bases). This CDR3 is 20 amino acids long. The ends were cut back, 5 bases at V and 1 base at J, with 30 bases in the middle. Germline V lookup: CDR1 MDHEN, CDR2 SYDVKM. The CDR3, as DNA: TGTGCCAGCAGTAGTTTTCCGAGGACGAACCACTCGGGGATTTCCTACGAGCAGTACTTC. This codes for CASSSFPRTNHSGISYEQYF.